This entry features one T cell receptor (beta chain) sequence. What it binds is not known. The CDR3 spans 12 residues. Germline loops: CDR1 MNHEY, CDR2 SVGEGT. Trimming left V 2 bases short and J 8 bases short, with 8 bases between. The sample is drawn from a study of T cell responses to AZD1222 COVID-19 vaccine. Study-wide results and limits: Clonal diversity was possibly underestimated, and white British individuals and females predominated among donors. Among those given AZD1222, only five to seven were seropositive at baseline. Repertoires in all cases were sampled only once the peak T cell response had passed. Targets within unmutated variant regions were reportedly found for nearly half of spike-specific TCRs.

Some clones are missing from TCRdb's copy, which holds only in-frame ones; the method was immunoSEQ multiplex PCR. Here the sample spans approximately 100,000 clones, around nine tenths being singletons. Sample: peripheral blood, taken on day 0 of AZD1222 vaccination. This TCR derives from an adult in good health. The chain recombines TRBV6-2 or TRBV6-3 with TRBJ2-3; D call uncertain. The DNA for the CDR3 is TGTGCCAGCAGTTACCGAGTCGGTACGCAGTATTTT. Its translation: CASSYRVGTQYF.